The sequence of this T cell receptor beta chain was determined in a study of cytomegalovirus exposure and HLA in healthy donors. The study's findings and limits: Among the CMV-associated chains, three were confirmed in vitro as specific for CMV antigens. Equally common other TCR beta chains were less clonally expanded than HLA-associated ones, a later analysis found. For TCR beta chains, V- and J-gene trimming was later linked to a missense DCLRE1C variant. The listing of some 170 TCR beta chains classed them as cytomegalovirus-associated.

V was cut by 0 bases and J by 1 base, with 17 bases left in between. The germline V gene encodes CDR1 SGHTS and CDR2 YDEGEE. This CDR3 has 18 amino acids. A remark on this clone: The antigen remains unidentified.

Use of 60 Vbeta and 13 Jbeta primers characterized the PCR. Generated by immunoSEQ multiplex PCR, the TCRdb table keeps only in-frame clones and is missing some. The sample lists about 120,000 clones; over 60% were seen once. The rearrangement links TRBV5-8 to TRBJ1-5; possible D gene TRBD1, 5 bases. Sequencing input: PBMCs. This clonotype was sampled from a middle-aged man in good health and CMV-seropositive. The DNA of the CDR3 is TGTGCCAGCAGCTTGGCGGGGGGACTAAGAATCAGCAATCAGCCCCAGCATTTT. It is translated as CASSLAGGLRISNQPQHF.